The T cell receptor beta chain described here comes from a study of blood T cells in healthy people across ages. The V gene lost 5 bases and the J gene lost 2 bases, with 13 bases spanning the gap. CDR1 is SGHRS, CDR2 YFSETQ, per germline. There are 15 residues in the CDR3. PCR was performed a second time for roughly 7 to 11 cycles using a sample-barcoded 5' primer and a J-beta primer mix. TCRdb used MiXCR to reprocess the 5' RACE reads, holding one entry per CDR3 protein. The sample shows 700,000 to 950,000 distinct CDR3 sequences, more than 40% of them seen only once. This sequence was found in a woman aged 60-75 years in good health. What was sequenced was blood. The gene calls are TRBV5-1 and TRBJ1-4; D is perhaps TRBD1 (6 bases). The CDR3 loop is CASRRGGLTNEKLFF. The CDR3 coding sequence is TGCGCCAGCAGACGGGGGGGGCTGACTAATGAAAAACTGTTTTTT.